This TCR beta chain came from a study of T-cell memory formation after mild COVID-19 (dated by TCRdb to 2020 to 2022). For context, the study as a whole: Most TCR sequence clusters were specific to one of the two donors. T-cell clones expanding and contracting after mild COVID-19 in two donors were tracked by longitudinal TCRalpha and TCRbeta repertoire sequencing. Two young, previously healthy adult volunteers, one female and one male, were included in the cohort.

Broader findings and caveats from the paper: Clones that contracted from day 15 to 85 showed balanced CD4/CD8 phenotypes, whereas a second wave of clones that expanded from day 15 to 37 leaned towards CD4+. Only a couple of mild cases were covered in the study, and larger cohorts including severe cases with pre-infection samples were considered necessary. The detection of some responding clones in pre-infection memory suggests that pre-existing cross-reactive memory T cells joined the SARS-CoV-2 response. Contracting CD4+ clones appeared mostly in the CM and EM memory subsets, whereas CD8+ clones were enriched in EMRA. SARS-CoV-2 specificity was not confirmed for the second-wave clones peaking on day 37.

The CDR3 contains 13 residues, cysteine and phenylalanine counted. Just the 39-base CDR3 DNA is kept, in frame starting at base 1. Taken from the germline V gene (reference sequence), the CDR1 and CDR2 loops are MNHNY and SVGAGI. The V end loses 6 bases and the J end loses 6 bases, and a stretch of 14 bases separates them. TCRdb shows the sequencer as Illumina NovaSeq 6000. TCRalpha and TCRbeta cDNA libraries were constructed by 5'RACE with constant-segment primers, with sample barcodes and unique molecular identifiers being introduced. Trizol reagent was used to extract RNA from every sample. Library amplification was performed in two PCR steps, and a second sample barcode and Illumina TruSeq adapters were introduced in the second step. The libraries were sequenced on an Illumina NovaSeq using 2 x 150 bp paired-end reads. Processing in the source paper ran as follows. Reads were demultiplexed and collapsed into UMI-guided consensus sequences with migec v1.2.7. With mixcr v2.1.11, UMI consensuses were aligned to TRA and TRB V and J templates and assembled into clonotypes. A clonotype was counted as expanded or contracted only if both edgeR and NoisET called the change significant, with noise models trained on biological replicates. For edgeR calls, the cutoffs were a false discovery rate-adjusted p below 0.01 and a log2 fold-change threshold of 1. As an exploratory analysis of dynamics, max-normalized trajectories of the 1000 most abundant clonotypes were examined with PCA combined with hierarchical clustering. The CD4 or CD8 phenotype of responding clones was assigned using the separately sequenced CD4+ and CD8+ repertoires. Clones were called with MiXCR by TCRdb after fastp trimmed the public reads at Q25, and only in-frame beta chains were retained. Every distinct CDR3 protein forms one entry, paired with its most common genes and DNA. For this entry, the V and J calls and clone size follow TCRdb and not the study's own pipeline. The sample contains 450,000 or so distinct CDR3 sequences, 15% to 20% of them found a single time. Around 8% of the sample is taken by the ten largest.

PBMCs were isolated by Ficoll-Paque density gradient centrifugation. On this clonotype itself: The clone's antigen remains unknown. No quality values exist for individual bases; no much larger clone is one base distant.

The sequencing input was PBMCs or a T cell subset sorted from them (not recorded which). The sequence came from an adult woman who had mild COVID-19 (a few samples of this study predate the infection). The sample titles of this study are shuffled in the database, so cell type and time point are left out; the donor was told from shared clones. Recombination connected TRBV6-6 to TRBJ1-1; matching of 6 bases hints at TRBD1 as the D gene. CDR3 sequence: CASSSTGPPEAFF. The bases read TGTGCCAGCAGCTCGACAGGCCCACCTGAAGCTTTCTTT.